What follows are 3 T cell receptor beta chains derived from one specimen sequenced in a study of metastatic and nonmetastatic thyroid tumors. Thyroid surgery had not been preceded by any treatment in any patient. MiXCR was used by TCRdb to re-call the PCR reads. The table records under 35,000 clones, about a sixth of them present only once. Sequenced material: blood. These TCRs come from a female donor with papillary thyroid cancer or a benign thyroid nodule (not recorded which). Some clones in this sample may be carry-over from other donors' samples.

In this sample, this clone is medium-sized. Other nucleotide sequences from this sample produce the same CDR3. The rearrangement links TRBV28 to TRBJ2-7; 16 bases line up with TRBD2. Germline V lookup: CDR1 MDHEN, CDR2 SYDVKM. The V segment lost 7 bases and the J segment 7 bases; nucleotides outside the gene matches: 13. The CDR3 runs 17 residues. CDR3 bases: TGTGCCAGCAATGGCCCCGGGACTAGCGGGAGGGCCGGTGAGCAGTACTTC. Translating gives CASNGPGTSGRAGEQYF.

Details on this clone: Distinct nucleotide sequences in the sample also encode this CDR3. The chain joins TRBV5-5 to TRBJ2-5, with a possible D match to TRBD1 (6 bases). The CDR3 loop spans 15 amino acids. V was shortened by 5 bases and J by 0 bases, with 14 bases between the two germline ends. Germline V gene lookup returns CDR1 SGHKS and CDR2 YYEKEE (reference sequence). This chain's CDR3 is CASRVGQSNQETQYF. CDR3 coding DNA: TGTGCCAGCAGGGTTGGACAGTCTAACCAAGAGACCCAGTACTTC.

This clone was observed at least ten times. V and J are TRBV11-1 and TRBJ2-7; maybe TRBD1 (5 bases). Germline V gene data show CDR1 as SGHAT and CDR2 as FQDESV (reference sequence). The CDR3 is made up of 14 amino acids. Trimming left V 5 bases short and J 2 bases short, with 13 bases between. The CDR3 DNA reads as TGTGCCAGCAGCCCACAGGTAATAACCTACGAGCAGTACTTC. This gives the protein CASSPQVITYEQYF. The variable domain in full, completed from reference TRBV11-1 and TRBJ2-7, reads EAEVAQSPRYKITEKSQAVAFWCDPISGHATLYWYRQILGQGPELLVQFQDESVVDDSQLPKDRFSAERLKGVDSTLKIQPAELGDSAMYLCASSPQVITYEQYFGPGTRLTVT.